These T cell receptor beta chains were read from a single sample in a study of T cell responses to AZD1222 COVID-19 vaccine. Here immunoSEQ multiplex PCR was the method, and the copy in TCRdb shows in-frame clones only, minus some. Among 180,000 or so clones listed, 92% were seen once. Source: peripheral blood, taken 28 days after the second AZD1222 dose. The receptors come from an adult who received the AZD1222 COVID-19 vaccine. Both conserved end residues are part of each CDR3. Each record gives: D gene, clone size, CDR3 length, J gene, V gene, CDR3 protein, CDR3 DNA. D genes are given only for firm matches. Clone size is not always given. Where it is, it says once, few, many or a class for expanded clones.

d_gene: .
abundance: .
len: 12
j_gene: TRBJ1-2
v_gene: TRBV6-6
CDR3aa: CASSQNAYGYTF
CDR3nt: TGTGCCAGCAGCCAGAACGCGTATGGCTACACCTTC

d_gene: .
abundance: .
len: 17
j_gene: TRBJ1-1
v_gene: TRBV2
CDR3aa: CASSEQGSSVEDTEAFF
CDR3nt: TGTGCCAGCAGTGAGCAAGGGTCCTCGGTCGAGGACACTGAAGCTTTCTTT

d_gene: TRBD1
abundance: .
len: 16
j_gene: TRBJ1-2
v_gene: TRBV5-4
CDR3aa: CASSLAGDRVIHGYTF
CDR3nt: TGTGCCAGCAGCTTGGCGGGGGACAGGGTAATCCATGGCTACACCTTC

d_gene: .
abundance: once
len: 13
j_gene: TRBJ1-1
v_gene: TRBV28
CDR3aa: CASSFRGNTEAFF
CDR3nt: TGTGCCAGCAGTTTCCGGGGAAACACTGAAGCTTTCTTT

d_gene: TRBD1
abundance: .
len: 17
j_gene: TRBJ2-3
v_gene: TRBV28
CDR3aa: CASSGPPGQGITDTQYF
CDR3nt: TGTGCCAGCAGCGGCCCCCCCGGACAGGGGATCACAGATACGCAGTATTTT

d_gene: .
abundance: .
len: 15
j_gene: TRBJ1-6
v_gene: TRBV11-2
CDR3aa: CASSLAEGINSPLHF
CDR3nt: TGTGCCAGCAGCTTAGCGGAGGGCATCAATTCACCCCTCCACTTT

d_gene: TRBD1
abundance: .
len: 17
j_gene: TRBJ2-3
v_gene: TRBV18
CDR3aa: CASSPPSGQGATDTQYF
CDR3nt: TGTGCCAGCTCACCCCCATCCGGACAGGGGGCAACAGATACGCAGTATTTT

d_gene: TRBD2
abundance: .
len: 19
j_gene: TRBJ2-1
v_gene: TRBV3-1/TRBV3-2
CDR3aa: CASSQGLAGGTNRYNEQFF
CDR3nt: TGTGCCAGCAGCCAGGGACTAGCGGGGGGAACGAACCGTTACAATGAGCAGTTCTTC

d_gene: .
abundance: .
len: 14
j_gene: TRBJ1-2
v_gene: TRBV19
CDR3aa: CASSIGGPSYGYTF
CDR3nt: TGTGCCAGTAGTATAGGGGGTCCGAGCTATGGCTACACCTTC

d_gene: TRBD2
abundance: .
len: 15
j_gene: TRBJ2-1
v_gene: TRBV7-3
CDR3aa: CASSWLAGGPNEQFF
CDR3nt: TGTGCCAGCAGCTGGCTAGCGGGAGGGCCTAATGAGCAGTTCTTC

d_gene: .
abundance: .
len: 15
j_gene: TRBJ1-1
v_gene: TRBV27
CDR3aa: CASSPGTMMNTEAFF
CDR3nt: TGTGCCAGCAGCCCCGGGACAATGATGAACACTGAAGCTTTCTTT

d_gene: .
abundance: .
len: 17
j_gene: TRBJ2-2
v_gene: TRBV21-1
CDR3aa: CASSREEREYWTGELFF
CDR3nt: TGTGCCAGCAGCAGAGAGGAGCGGGAGTATTGGACCGGGGAGCTGTTTTTT

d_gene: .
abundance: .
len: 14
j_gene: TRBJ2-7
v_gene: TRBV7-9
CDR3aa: CASSLAPANYEQYF
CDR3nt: TGTGCCAGCAGCTTAGCCCCAGCGAATTACGAGCAGTACTTC

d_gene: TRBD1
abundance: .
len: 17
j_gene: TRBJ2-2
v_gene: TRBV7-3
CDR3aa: CASSPSSGGSGTGELFF
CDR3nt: TGTGCCAGCAGCCCGAGTTCAGGGGGCTCCGGCACCGGGGAGCTGTTTTTT

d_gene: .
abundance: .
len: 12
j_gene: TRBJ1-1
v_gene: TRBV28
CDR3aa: CASSLGYTEAFF
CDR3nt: TGTGCCAGCAGTTTAGGGTACACTGAAGCTTTCTTT

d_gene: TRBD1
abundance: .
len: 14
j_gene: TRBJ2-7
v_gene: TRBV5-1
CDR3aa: CASQAGGPAYEQYF
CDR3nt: TGCGCCAGCCAAGCAGGGGGCCCCGCCTACGAGCAGTACTTC

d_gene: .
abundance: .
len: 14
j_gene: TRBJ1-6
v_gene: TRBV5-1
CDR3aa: CASSLEQTNSPLHF
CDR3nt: TGCGCCAGCAGCTTGGAACAGACCAATTCACCCCTCCACTTT